These T cell receptor beta chains were read from a single sample in a study of cytomegalovirus exposure and HLA in healthy donors. The data were produced by immunoSEQ multiplex PCR, yet TCRdb's version contains in-frame clones alone and is incomplete. This table holds 110,000 to 150,000 clones, around 88% found once. Sequencing used PBMCs. These receptors originate from a woman aged 18 to 35 in good health and CMV-seropositive. Each CDR3 is given with its conserved first and last residue. D genes are given only for firm matches. Size tells how often a clone was seen (once, few, many) or the class of an expanded clone, and some rows leave it out.

D	V	J	size	DNA	CDR3
TRBD2	TRBV7-9	TRBJ2-5	once	TGTGCCAGCAGCCCTAGCGGGAGAATCCCTACCCAGTACTTC	CASSPSGRIPTQYF
.	TRBV4-2	TRBJ2-3	.	TGTGCCAGCAGCCAAGATTGGGTTCGGAGGGCAGATACGCAGTATTTT	CASSQDWVRRADTQYF
.	TRBV5-8	TRBJ2-7	.	TGTGCCAGCAGCTCTTCCTTGGGCAGGCGTTTCGAGCAGTACTTC	CASSSSLGRRFEQYF
TRBD1	TRBV6-5	TRBJ1-6	once	TGTGCCAGCAGTTACACCGGGACAGGGGACTCACCCCTCCACTTT	CASSYTGTGDSPLHF
.	TRBV15	TRBJ2-3	.	TGTGCCACCAGCAGAGGGAGCTCGAGGACGCAGTATTTT	CATSRGSSRTQYF
TRBD2	TRBV27	TRBJ2-7	few	TGTGCCAGCAGTTCATTGACTAGCGGGGCGTATGAGCAGTACTTC	CASSSLTSGAYEQYF
TRBD2	TRBV6-6	TRBJ2-3	.	TGTGCCAGCAGTGCACTAGCGGGCAGCACAGATACGCAGTATTTT	CASSALAGSTDTQYF
.	TRBV4-2	TRBJ2-1	.	TGTGCCAGCAGCCAAGATTTACAGAACAATGAGCAGTTCTTC	CASSQDLQNNEQFF
.	TRBV7-2	TRBJ1-5	.	TGTGCCAGCAGCCAGTATAGCAATCAGCCCCAGCATTTT	CASSQYSNQPQHF
.	TRBV19	TRBJ2-7	.	TGTGCCAGTAGTGACCGGGACACAGCCTACGAGCAGTACTTC	CASSDRDTAYEQYF
TRBD1	TRBV4-1	TRBJ2-1	.	TGCGCCAGCAGCCAAGTACCGGGACAGGGGCCCTACAATGAGCAGTTCTTC	CASSQVPGQGPYNEQFF
TRBD2	TRBV6-5	TRBJ2-7	.	TGTGCCAGCAGTCCACTAGCGGGGGAAACCTACGAGCAGTACTTC	CASSPLAGETYEQYF
.	TRBV1	TRBJ2-3	once	TGCACCAGCAGCCAAGAACGGGACAGGGACAGCACAGATACGCAGTATTTT	CTSSQERDRDSTDTQYF
TRBD1	TRBV7-9	TRBJ1-6	.	TGTGCCAGCAGCTTGACAGGGTGGGATTCACCCCTCCACTTT	CASSLTGWDSPLHF
.	TRBV19	TRBJ1-5	.	TGTGCCAGTAGTATTTCTAACGGGAAGGGCGGTCAGCCCCAGCATTTT	CASSISNGKGGQPQHF
.	TRBV11-3	TRBJ2-2	.	TGTGCCAGCAGTTATCTTAGCGGATCCGGGGAGCTGTTTTTT	CASSYLSGSGELFF
.	TRBV5-5	TRBJ2-1	.	TGTGCCAGCAGCTTGTTCGGGGGTGAGCAGTTCTTC	CASSLFGGEQFF
TRBD1	TRBV27	TRBJ1-2	once	TGTGCCAGCGGGCGGTTGGAGACAGGGTTCTATGGCTACACCTTC	CASGRLETGFYGYTF
.	TRBV19	TRBJ1-6	.	TGTGCCAGTCCAGGTCGAACACCCCTCCACTTT	CASPGRTPLHF
TRBD1	TRBV7-9	TRBJ1-1	.	TGTGCCAGCGGAAAAACAGGGGTCGGCACTGAAGCTTTCTTT	CASGKTGVGTEAFF
.	TRBV6-1	TRBJ1-5	.	TGTGCCAGCAGTGAACGTTACAATCAGCCCCAGCATTTT	CASSERYNQPQHF
.	TRBV5-1	TRBJ1-3	.	TGCGCCAGCAGTGGGGGCGGCCTCGGTGGAAACACCATATATTTT	CASSGGGLGGNTIYF
.	TRBV5-1	TRBJ1-4	.	TGCGCCAGCAGCTCAGGGGACACTAATGAAAAACTGTTTTTT	CASSSGDTNEKLFF
TRBD2	TRBV13	TRBJ2-3	once	TGTGCCAGCAGCTTTAGACTAGCTTTCCCAGATACGCAGTATTTT	CASSFRLAFPDTQYF
.	TRBV6-1	TRBJ1-1	.	TGTGCCAGCAGCTTAGACAGCTGGAACACTGAAGCTTTCTTT	CASSLDSWNTEAFF
.	TRBV4-2	TRBJ2-3	.	TGTGCCAGCAGCCAAACGAGGCTAGCGCCAGATACGCAGTATTTT	CASSQTRLAPDTQYF
.	TRBV28	TRBJ1-2	.	TGTGCCAGCAGTAGCAGGGTGTTTGTCTATGGCTACACCTTC	CASSSRVFVYGYTF
TRBD1	TRBV5-1	TRBJ1-3	.	TGCGCCAGCAGCTTGGATGACAGGGGGGGAGGAAACACCATATATTTT	CASSLDDRGGGNTIYF
TRBD1	TRBV28	TRBJ1-5	.	TGTGCCAGCAGTTCGGGACAGGGGGCCTATCTCTGGCAGCCCCAGCATTTT	CASSSGQGAYLWQPQHF
TRBD1	TRBV9	TRBJ1-3	.	TGTGCCAGCAGCCTAGGCGGGACAGGAGGAAACACCATATATTTT	CASSLGGTGGNTIYF
TRBD1	TRBV14	TRBJ2-7	.	TGTGCCAGCAGCCAGGCCCGACCGGACAGGGCTAGGGACGAGCAGTACTTC	CASSQARPDRARDEQYF
.	TRBV6-5	TRBJ2-1	once	TGTGCCAGCAGTCCTAACCCGGGGTGGAATGAGCAGTTCTTC	CASSPNPGWNEQFF
TRBD2	TRBV28	TRBJ2-5	.	TGTGCCAGCAGTTTAGCGGGAGGTCACGAGGAGACCCAGTACTTC	CASSLAGGHEETQYF
.	TRBV7-2	TRBJ2-7	.	TGTGCCAGCAGCTTCAGGGTTAACTACGAGCAGTACTTC	CASSFRVNYEQYF
.	TRBV2	TRBJ1-2	.	TGTGCCAGCAGTCAACAGGGAGACTATGGCTACACCTTC	CASSQQGDYGYTF